The 26 T cell receptor beta chains below come from one sample, sequenced in a study of blood T cell repertoires in COVID-19. The table came from immunoSEQ multiplex PCR; TCRdb's copy has only in-frame clones and leaves some out. The data show approximately 250,000 clones, nearly 85% seen once. Sequencing was performed on peripheral blood. The receptor set was obtained from a human donor in a cohort sampled during active COVID-19.

This chain connects TRBV29-1 to TRBJ1-1, with 7 bases identical to TRBD1. Trimming took 1 base from V and 10 from J; bases not matched to a gene: 9. This CDR3 is built from 13 residues. The germline gives CDR1 SQVTM, CDR2 ANQGSEA. The CDR3 DNA reads TGCAGCGTTGAAGCAGGGGGGCCACTGAGAGCTTTCTTT. Translated, it gives CSVEAGGPLRAFF.

The chain joins TRBV7-9 to TRBJ1-2, with a possible D match to TRBD1 (6 bases). CDR3 size: 14 residues. The germline CDR1 and CDR2 sequences are SEHNR and FQNEAQ (reference sequence). V lost 0 bases to trimming and J lost 8 bases, with 13 bases between them. In DNA, the CDR3 is TGTGCCAGCAGCTTAGCGCTGGGGGCGCCGGGCTACACCTTC. Its protein product is CASSLALGAPGYTF. The full variable domain, completed using reference TRBV7-9 and TRBJ1-2, is DTGVSQNPRHKITKRGQNVTFRCDPISEHNRLYWYRQTLGQGPEFLTYFQNEAQLEKSRLLSDRFSAERPKGSFSTLEIQRTEQGDSAMYLCASSLALGAPGYTFGSGTRLTVV.

This chain links TRBV19 with TRBJ2-1, with TRBD1 matching over 11 bases. CDR1 and CDR2 from the germline V gene are LNHDA and SQIVND (reference sequence). V lost 9 bases to trimming and J lost 9 bases; unmatched junction nucleotides: 10. The CDR3 sequence is 14 residues long. The CDR3 coding sequence is TGTGCCAGCAGGCAGGACAGGGGGCTTGGTGAGCAGTTCTTC. The encoded protein is CASRQDRGLGEQFF. The full variable domain, completed using reference TRBV19 and TRBJ2-1, is DGGITQSPKYLFRKEGQNVTLSCEQNLNHDAMYWYRQDPGQGLRLIYYSQIVNDFQKGDIAEGYSVSREKKESFPLTVTSAQKNPTAFYLCASRQDRGLGEQFFGPGTRLTVL.

CDR3 protein: CASSETHGQAYEQYF. Here the CDR3 DNA reads TGTGCCAGCAGTGAAACTCACGGACAAGCCTACGAGCAGTACTTC. The gene calls are TRBV6-1 and TRBJ2-7; D may be TRBD1 (5 bases). V lost 2 bases and J lost 2, with 13 bases in between. Looked up from germline, CDR1 is MNHNS and CDR2 is SASEGT. The CDR3 consists of 15 residues.

J is TRBJ2-1 and V is TRBV28; 7 nucleotides align to TRBD1. V lost 5 bases and J lost 2; bases outside the gene matches: 12. The CDR3 totals 17 residues. Germline lookup yields CDR1 MDHEN and CDR2 SYDVKM. The CDR3 DNA sequence: TGTGCCAGCAGTCCCCAGCGACAGGGAAGAGCCTACAATGAGCAGTTCTTC. It encodes CASSPQRQGRAYNEQFF. The full variable domain, completed using reference TRBV28 and TRBJ2-1, is DVKVTQSSRYLVKRTGEKVFLECVQDMDHENMFWYRQDPGLGLRLIYFSYDVKMKEKGDIPEGYSVSREKKERFSLILESASTNQTSMYLCASSPQRQGRAYNEQFFGPGTRLTVL.

The chain links TRBV28 to TRBJ2-3; TRBD2 aligns across 13 bases. V lost 6 bases and J lost 2; bases outside the gene matches: 5. The CDR3 totals 16 residues. From germline, CDR1 is MDHEN and CDR2 SYDVKM. The CDR3 region has the DNA TGTGCCAGCAGAAAGGGACTAGCGGGGAACACAGATACGCAGTATTTT. It translates to CASRKGLAGNTDTQYF.

The rearrangement joins TRBV9 to TRBJ2-3; no clear D. Germline CDR1 and CDR2: SGDLS and YYNGEE. The CDR3 is made up of 16 amino acids. With 2 bases removed from V and 0 bases from J, the gap between germline ends came to 13 bases. The CDR3 sequence: CASSVRLLGSTDTQYF. The CDR3 DNA sequence: TGTGCCAGCAGCGTCCGACTCCTCGGTAGCACAGATACGCAGTATTTT.

V usage is TRBV5-1 and J usage is TRBJ2-7; 7 nucleotides align to TRBD2. Germline trimming cut 0 bases from V and 0 bases from J; bases unmatched to any gene: 3. Germline assignment: CDR1 SGHRS and CDR2 YFSETQ. The CDR3 spans 15 residues. The CDR3 nucleotides read TGCGCCAGCAGCTTGGTTTCTAGCGGCTCCTACGAGCAGTACTTC. Translating gives CASSLVSSGSYEQYF.

This CDR3 is CATMDGVSYEQYF. The DNA for the CDR3 is TGTGCCACCATGGACGGGGTCTCCTACGAGCAGTACTTC. The rearrangement links TRBV5-4 to TRBJ2-7; D may be TRBD2 (5 bases). Trimming cost V 9 bases and J 0 bases, with 13 bases left between them. Germline values: CDR1 SGHNT, CDR2 YYREEE (reference sequence). The CDR3 is 13 amino acids.

The rearrangement joins TRBV7-9 to TRBJ2-1; the D is unclear. V lost 5 bases and J 6 bases, leaving 14 bases between the germline ends. CDR1 is SEHNR, CDR2 FQNEAQ, per germline (reference sequence). The CDR3 has 14 amino acids. The CDR3 coding sequence is TGTGCCAGCAGCCAGATGGTCGGGTCCAATGAGCAGTTCTTC. Its translation is CASSQMVGSNEQFF.

This chain connects TRBV5-1 to TRBJ2-7; the match to TRBD1 covers 7 bases. This CDR3 comprises 13 residues. J gave up 7 bases and V 4 bases, and 8 bases lay outside the gene matches. The germline V gene has CDR1 SGHRS and CDR2 YFSETQ. The CDR3 loop is CASSTEQGWEQYF. In DNA form, the CDR3 reads TGCGCCAGCAGCACCGAACAGGGGTGGGAGCAGTACTTC.

The chain uses TRBV6-2 or TRBV6-3 and TRBJ2-5; D might be TRBD2 (5 bases). The CDR3 is made up of 16 amino acids. V gave up 0 bases and J gave up 5 bases, with 16 bases separating them. Germline CDR1 reads MNHEY; CDR2 reads SVGEGT. CDR3 sequence (DNA): TGTGCCAGCAGTTACTCGCGTGGGAGCGTTCGGGAGACCCAGTACTTC. Translated, it gives CASSYSRGSVRETQYF.

This chain links TRBV5-1 with TRBJ2-3; 11 nucleotides match TRBD2. The CDR3 spans 19 residues. V gave up 2 bases and J gave up 1 base; unmatched junction bases: 12. Germline lookup yields CDR1 SGHRS and CDR2 YFSETQ. The CDR3 DNA follows: TGCGCCAGCAGCTTCCTACTAGCGGGAGTCCCGAGGGGCACAGATACGCAGTATTTT. Translating it yields CASSFLLAGVPRGTDTQYF.

On this clone: This sample also contains other DNA sequences that code for the same CDR3. This chain connects TRBV18 to TRBJ2-5, with 10 bases aligning to TRBD1. The CDR3 is made up of 14 amino acids. J was trimmed by 3 bases and V by 6 bases; bases with no gene match: 4. Germline-derived CDR1 and CDR2 are KGHSH and LQKENI. The CDR3 nucleotides read TGTGCCAGCTCGCCGGGACAGGGGAAAGAGACCCAGTACTTC. Encoded protein: CASSPGQGKETQYF. The variable domain in full, with the rest retrieved from reference TRBV18 and TRBJ2-5, is NAGVMQNPRHLVRRRGQEARLRCSPMKGHSHVYWYRQLPEEGLKFMVYLQKENIIDESGMPKERFSAEFPKEGPSILRIQQVVRGDSAAYFCASSPGQGKETQYFGPGTRLLVL.

This clone was recorded only once. This chain uses TRBV5-6 with TRBJ1-2; D is unclear. The length of the CDR3 is 12 residues. In germline, CDR1 is SGHDT, CDR2 YYEEEE. The V and J ends lost 7 bases and 1 base respectively, with 8 bases between them. In DNA, the CDR3 is TGTGCCAGCGCAGAAAATAACTATGGCTACACCTTC. Protein: CASAENNYGYTF.

V is TRBV11-3 and J is TRBJ1-3; D is unclear. This CDR3 region has 18 residues. Germline V gene lookup returns CDR1 SGHNT and CDR2 YENEEA. Trimming removed 3 bases from V and 0 bases from J, with 18 bases in between. CDR3 in amino acids: CASSLEGIFTNSGNTIYF. The CDR3 region has the DNA TGTGCCAGCAGCTTGGAGGGAATTTTTACTAACTCTGGAAACACCATATATTTT.

At least ten counts were recorded for this clone. The V gene is TRBV6-1, the J gene TRBJ1-1; D call uncertain. Trimming left V 2 bases short and J 4 bases short, with 20 bases between. The CDR3 contains 17 residues. The germline V gene has CDR1 MNHNS and CDR2 SASEGT. Here the CDR3 reads CASSEWSTTSPSTEAFF. CDR3 coding DNA: TGTGCCAGCAGTGAATGGTCGACAACAAGTCCCTCCACTGAAGCTTTCTTT.

The chain has TRBV2 and TRBJ2-2; D is unclear. The CDR3 spans 16 residues. Trimming shortened V by 7 bases and J by 2 bases, and 17 bases separated the two germline ends. CDR1 is SNHLY and CDR2 is FYNNEI in the germline V gene. CDR3 loop: CASTRQVGSNTGELFF. The CDR3 nucleotides are TGTGCCAGCACCAGGCAGGTCGGCAGCAACACCGGGGAGCTGTTTTTT.

In nucleotides, the CDR3 is TGTGCCAGCACCCCCCTGGGGAGGGACCTTAATCAGCCCCAGCATTTT. This translates into CASTPLGRDLNQPQHF. The chain links TRBV2 to TRBJ1-5; a possible D gene is TRBD1 (5 bases). The CDR3 is 16 residues long. V was clipped by 7 bases and J by 4 bases, with 20 bases between them. Germline loops: CDR1 SNHLY, CDR2 FYNNEI.

This chain links TRBV6-5 with TRBJ2-1; D unclear. The CDR3 has 14 amino acids. V lost 0 bases, J lost 6 bases, and 9 bases lay in between. CDR1 is MNHEY, CDR2 SVGAGI, per germline. CDR3 sequence reads: CASSYSRLLNEQFF. CDR3 nucleotide sequence: TGTGCCAGCAGTTACTCCAGGCTCCTCAATGAGCAGTTCTTC.

V gene TRBV18 combines with J gene TRBJ2-7; 7 nucleotides match TRBD1. Losses at the gene ends were 3 bases for V and 2 bases for J; bases not matched to a gene: 4. The germline CDR1 and CDR2 sequences are KGHSH and LQKENI. The CDR3 runs 14 residues. CDR3 DNA sequence: TGTGCCAGCTCACCTCCCCAGGGGGCCTACGAGCAGTACTTC. Translation gives CASSPPQGAYEQYF.

V and J are TRBV7-9 and TRBJ1-1; D remains ambiguous. CDR3 length: 12 amino acids. The V end was cut by 4 bases, the J end by 7 bases, with 10 bases between. The germline gives CDR1 SEHNR, CDR2 FQNEAQ (reference sequence). Here the CDR3 DNA reads TGTGCCAGCAGCTCGGATCTAGGTGAAGCTTTCTTT. This gives the protein CASSSDLGEAFF.

The chain links TRBV12-5 to TRBJ1-2; 9 bases fit TRBD1. J gave up 8 bases and V 10 bases, and 14 bases lay outside the gene matches. From germline, CDR1 is LGHNT and CDR2 FRNRAP. The CDR3 runs to 14 residues. The CDR3 DNA reads as TGTGCTAAACGCCGGGACAGGGCGATTCGGGGCTACACCTTC. This codes for CAKRRDRAIRGYTF.

The rearrangement joins TRBV19 to TRBJ1-1, with a possible D match to TRBD1 (6 bases). CDR1 is LNHDA and CDR2 is SQIVND in the germline V gene (reference sequence). This CDR3 spans 14 amino acids. Trimming took 4 bases from V and 1 from J, leaving 10 bases between them. In DNA form, the CDR3 reads TGTGCCAGTAGTAACCCACAGGGGAACACTGAAGCTTTCTTT. Amino acids: CASSNPQGNTEAFF.

In this sample, this clone turned up a few times. The CDR3 sequence: CASSIDRGHKETQYF. As DNA, the CDR3 is TGTGCCAGTAGTATAGATCGCGGGCATAAAGAGACCCAGTACTTC. The chain links TRBV19 to TRBJ2-5; possible D gene TRBD2, 5 bases. Trimming shortened V by 0 bases and J by 3 bases, and 11 bases separated the two germline ends. The CDR3 sequence is 15 residues long. Germline V lookup: CDR1 LNHDA, CDR2 SQIVND (reference sequence).

The chain recombines TRBV6-5 with TRBJ2-2, with 8 bases fitting TRBD1. V lost 6 bases and J lost 2; bases outside the gene matches: 2. CDR1 is MNHEY and CDR2 is SVGAGI in the germline V gene. The CDR3 spans 14 residues. The CDR3 coding sequence is TGTGCCAGCAGGGGGACAGGAAACACCGGGGAGCTGTTTTTT. Encoded protein: CASRGTGNTGELFF.